The 10 T cell receptor beta chains below were found in one sample sequenced in a study of blood T cell repertoires in COVID-19. This table comes from immunoSEQ multiplex PCR, and its TCRdb copy is limited to in-frame clones, with some not included. The data contain 300,000 to 350,000 clones, 80% to 90% of them singletons. The specimen sequenced was PBMCs or T cells enriched from blood (not recorded which). The receptors stem from a woman aged 35 to 49 with acute COVID-19.

This clone was observed a handful of times. The V gene is TRBV7-9, the J gene TRBJ1-3; D gene uncertain. Germline CDR1 SEHNR, CDR2 FQNEAQ (reference sequence). Trimming left V 5 bases short and J 0 bases short, with 11 bases between. The CDR3 is 15 residues long. Here the CDR3 reads CASSPNLSSGNTIYF. The CDR3 coding sequence is TGTGCCAGCAGCCCCAACTTAAGCTCTGGAAACACCATATATTTT.

V usage is TRBV3-1 (or the pseudogene TRBV3-2) and J usage is TRBJ2-1, with TRBD2 matching over 8 bases. The V and J ends lost 3 bases and 0 bases, in that order; junction bases with no gene match: 16. The CDR3 consists of 20 residues. CDR1 is LGHDT and CDR2 is YNNKEL in the germline V gene (reference sequence). The CDR3 nucleotides read TGTGCCAGCAGCCAGGGAGCGGGGCGGGAGGTTCGGCGCTCCTACAATGAGCAGTTCTTC. Translated: CASSQGAGREVRRSYNEQFF.

This rearrangement joins TRBV11-1 to TRBJ2-1, with 13 bases fitting TRBD2. The germline gives CDR1 SGHAT, CDR2 FQDESV (reference sequence). Trimming removed 1 base from V and 14 bases from J; junction bases left unmatched: 11. This CDR3 is 16 amino acids long. CDR3 sequence: CASSLGLAGGSTLEFF. CDR3 in DNA: TGTGCCAGCAGCTTAGGACTAGCGGGAGGATCTACCCTGGAGTTCTTC.

The V and J genes are TRBV12-5 and TRBJ1-1; no definite D call. This CDR3 has 11 residues. Trimming removed 6 bases from V and 6 bases from J, with 8 bases in between. The germline gives CDR1 LGHNT, CDR2 FRNRAP. CDR3 sequence: CASGSRPEAFF. The DNA of the CDR3 is TGTGCTAGTGGGTCCCGTCCTGAAGCTTTCTTT.

This rearrangement joins TRBV28 to TRBJ1-1; 7 bases fit TRBD1. The germline gives CDR1 MDHEN, CDR2 SYDVKM. J was trimmed by 10 bases and V by 7 bases; bases with no gene match: 12. This CDR3 has 13 residues. This CDR3 reads CASIPGKGTAAFF. The DNA of the CDR3 is TGTGCCAGCATACCCGGTAAGGGGACAGCAGCTTTCTTT. Combining the CDR3 with reference TRBV28 and TRBJ1-1 gives the whole variable domain DVKVTQSSRYLVKRTGEKVFLECVQDMDHENMFWYRQDPGLGLRLIYFSYDVKMKEKGDIPEGYSVSREKKERFSLILESASTNQTSMYLCASIPGKGTAAFFGQGTRLTVV.

The chain links TRBV18 to TRBJ1-4; 10 bases agree with TRBD1. The germline gives CDR1 KGHSH, CDR2 LQKENI. CDR3 length: 16 amino acids. V was clipped by 2 bases and J by 6 bases; unmatched bases: 6. CDR3 in DNA: TGTGCCAGCTCACCAGGAAGGACAGGGGGAGATGAAAAACTGTTTTTT. It is translated as CASSPGRTGGDEKLFF.

The J gene is TRBJ2-7, the V gene TRBV18; D is possibly TRBD1 (6 bases). The CDR3 runs to 13 residues. V dropped 5 bases and J dropped 2 bases, with 10 bases sitting between them. Per germline, CDR1 KGHSH and CDR2 LQKENI. The CDR3 protein is CASSTGTPYEQYF. CDR3 in DNA: TGTGCCAGCTCAACCGGGACACCCTACGAGCAGTACTTC.

CDR3 residues: CASSLGAGGLSGNTIYF. The CDR3 DNA follows: TGTGCCAGCAGCTTAGGGGCGGGGGGCCTCTCTGGAAACACCATATATTTT. The chain is built from TRBV7-2 and TRBJ1-3; D is perhaps TRBD1 (6 bases). V lost 1 base and J lost 0, with 13 bases in between. The CDR3 sequence is 17 residues long. The germline gives CDR1 SGHTA, CDR2 FQGNSA.

V is TRBV28 and J is TRBJ1-5; 7 bases map to TRBD1. Germline assignment: CDR1 MDHEN and CDR2 SYDVKM. The ends lost 5 bases at V and 0 bases at J; junction bases unmatched: 7. The CDR3 contains 16 residues. In nucleotides, the CDR3 is TGTGCCAGCAGTCCCAATAACAGGGGTAGCAATCAGCCCCAGCATTTT. This gives the protein CASSPNNRGSNQPQHF.

This rearrangement joins TRBV19 to TRBJ1-1, with a possible D match to TRBD1 (5 bases). Germline assignment: CDR1 LNHDA and CDR2 SQIVND (reference sequence). The V and J ends lost 11 bases and 0 bases respectively, with 22 bases between them. CDR3 length equals 16 residues. The chain's CDR3 is CAGLGGMISVNTEAFF. For the CDR3, the DNA is TGTGCCGGATTGGGGGGGATGATTTCAGTGAACACTGAAGCTTTCTTT.